The T cell receptor (beta chain) under discussion was sequenced for a study of PD-L1 blockade in urothelial cancer. Study-wide context: Analyses were performed on blood at 3 weeks after treatment start (the second dose) and at 6 weeks.

As for time point: pretreatment peripheral blood. The V gene lost 5 bases and the J gene lost 3 bases, with 11 bases spanning the gap. This CDR3 has 15 amino acids. CDR1 and CDR2 from the germline V gene are LNHNV and YYDKDF (reference sequence). Some clones are missing from TCRdb's copy, which holds only in-frame ones; the method was immunoSEQ multiplex PCR. Here the sample spans around 45,000 clones, 80% to 85% being singletons. This chain uses TRBV15 with TRBJ2-6; tentative D call: TRBD1 (5 bases). The TCR was taken from a man aged 50-60 years with urothelial cancer. The sequences come from PBMCs, collected around atezolizumab (anti-PD-L1) treatment. This chain's CDR3 is CATSGQGGGANVLTF. The DNA of the CDR3 is TGTGCCACCAGCGGCCAGGGCGGTGGGGCCAACGTCCTGACTTTC.